The rows below give T cell receptor beta chains drawn from one sample of a study of identical twins. TCRdb fed the 5' RACE reads into MiXCR, producing one record per CDR3 protein. This table holds hundreds of thousands of distinct CDR3 sequences, under 9.5% found once. The same sample was also used in a study of yellow fever vaccine responses in identical twins.

Sequencing was done on a sample of memory (CD45RO+) T cells sorted from blood. Every receptor here comes from a young woman in good health. The CDR3 runs from the conserved cysteine through the conserved F or W. The order of the fields is V gene, J gene, clone size, D gene, CDR3 DNA, CDR3 protein. The D gene is left open where the match is weak. The listing skips clone size in some rows; elsewhere it reads once, few, many or a size class.

TRBV6-1,TRBJ2-1,few,TRBD2,TGTGCCAGCAGTAGAGAGCGGGGAGACTACAATGAGCAGTTCTTC,CASSRERGDYNEQFF
TRBV9,TRBJ1-2,many,-,TGTGCCAGCAGCCCGCAGTCCGGGGGCTATGGCTACACCTTC,CASSPQSGGYGYTF
TRBV5-1,TRBJ1-5,few,-,TGCGCCAGCAGAACAGACGGGTCGGGGCCCCAGCATTTT,CASRTDGSGPQHF
TRBV20-1,TRBJ2-7,few,-,TGCAGTGCTAGAGCCGGACATTACGAGCAGTACTTC,CSARAGHYEQYF
TRBV20-1,TRBJ1-1,-,-,TGCAGTGCCCCCCGGGGGGGTTTAGCTGAAGCTTTCTTT,CSAPRGGLAEAFF
TRBV12-3/TRBV12-4,TRBJ1-1,many,-,TGTGCCAGCAGACTCATGAAGAACACTGAAGCTTTCTTT,CASRLMKNTEAFF
TRBV18,TRBJ2-5,-,-,TGTGCCAGCTCACGCCTGTTGGCAGAGACCCAGTACTTC,CASSRLLAETQYF
TRBV4-2,TRBJ2-3,-,-,TGTGCCAGCAGCCAAGAGGGAAGTTTCTCCACAGATACGCAGTATTTT,CASSQEGSFSTDTQYF
TRBV11-2,TRBJ2-1,few,-,TGTGCCAGCAGCCCAGGGGGGACTTTCTACAATGAGCAGTTCTTC,CASSPGGTFYNEQFF
TRBV20-1,TRBJ2-7,many,-,TGCAGTGCTAGTGGTTGGAGTAACGAGCAGTACTTC,CSASGWSNEQYF
TRBV4-2,TRBJ2-1,-,TRBD2,TGTGCCAGCAGCCAAGAAGGGACTAGCAATGAGCAGTTCTTC,CASSQEGTSNEQFF
TRBV27,TRBJ2-7,few,-,TGTGCCAGCAGGAGGGGGGCGGCTCACGTTTCCTACGAGCAGTACTTC,CASRRGAAHVSYEQYF
TRBV12-3/TRBV12-4,TRBJ2-1,many,TRBD2,TGTGCCAGCAGTCCTTTGACCGGGGCCGGGAGGAATGAGCAGTTCTTC,CASSPLTGAGRNEQFF
TRBV5-6,TRBJ2-1,few,-,TGTGCCAGCAACCAAATAGGGGGGAATGAGCAGTTCTTC,CASNQIGGNEQFF
TRBV2,TRBJ1-4,few,TRBD1,TGTGCCAGCAGTGCGCAGGGGGGTGAAAAACTGTTTTTT,CASSAQGGEKLFF
TRBV6-4,TRBJ2-2,few,-,TGTGCCAGCAGCCCGACGGTCACCGGGGAGCTGTTTTTT,CASSPTVTGELFF
TRBV6-1,TRBJ2-6,many,-,TGTGCCAGCAGTGCCTCAGGGACCTCTGGGGCCAACGTCCTGACTTTC,CASSASGTSGANVLTF
TRBV3-1,TRBJ2-1,-,-,TGTGCCAGCAGCCCACGGCCGGGGCCTGTAGGAGAAGAGCAGTTCTTC,CASSPRPGPVGEEQFF
TRBV5-5,TRBJ2-3,few,TRBD1,TGTGCCAGCAAACGGACAGGGGGTTCAACAGATACGCAGTATTTT,CASKRTGGSTDTQYF
TRBV28,TRBJ1-1,-,-,TGTGCCAGCAGTTTAATGAGGAATCCCCCCACTGAAGCTTTCTTT,CASSLMRNPPTEAFF
TRBV29-1,TRBJ1-1,many,-,TGCAGCGTCGCGCGGGGGGAGGGCACTGAAGCTTTCTTT,CSVARGEGTEAFF
TRBV14,TRBJ2-1,many,TRBD2,TGTGCCAGCAGCCGACGACTTCTAGCGGGAGGATTGGGTGAGCAGTTCTTC,CASSRRLLAGGLGEQFF
TRBV20-1,TRBJ1-5,few,-,TGCAGTGCTAGAAGGGGAACGGGCAATCAGCCCCAGCATTTT,CSARRGTGNQPQHF
TRBV3-1,TRBJ2-2,-,TRBD2,TGTGCCAGCAGCCAAGGGGAGGGCCCGAGCACCGGGGAGCTGTTTTTT,CASSQGEGPSTGELFF
TRBV12-3/TRBV12-4,TRBJ2-7,many,TRBD1,TGTGCCAGCAGTCTTCGGGACAGCTCCTACGAGCAGTACTTC,CASSLRDSSYEQYF
TRBV7-9,TRBJ2-7,many,-,TGTGCCAGCAGCTTCGATTCCCACGAGCAGTACTTC,CASSFDSHEQYF
TRBV4-1,TRBJ1-1,few,TRBD1,TGCGCCAGCACCTTCAAGGGGGCCTTAAACACTGAAGCTTTCTTT,CASTFKGALNTEAFF
TRBV11-2,TRBJ1-2,many,TRBD1,TGTGCCAGCAGCTTCCAGGGGGCTCCTAACTATGGCTACACCTTC,CASSFQGAPNYGYTF
TRBV2,TRBJ2-1,-,TRBD2,TGTGCCAGCAGTGTAGCGGGGGGGCGGGGTGAGCAGTTCTTC,CASSVAGGRGEQFF
TRBV4-2,TRBJ1-3,-,-,TGTGCCAGCAGCCAACCCACCCCACAGGGTCGCTCTGGAAACACCATATATTTT,CASSQPTPQGRSGNTIYF
TRBV20-1,TRBJ2-1,few,TRBD2,TGCAGTGCTAGAGATCAACTAGGGAGGGAAGATTACAATGAGCAGTTCTTC,CSARDQLGREDYNEQFF
TRBV6-1,TRBJ2-5,many,TRBD1,TGTGCCAGCAGCAGGGACAGCCAAGAGACCCAGTACTTC,CASSRDSQETQYF
TRBV27,TRBJ2-2,-,-,TGTGCCAGCACCCCAGAGGGGTACGACGCGAACACCGGGGAGCTGTTTTTT,CASTPEGYDANTGELFF
TRBV5-1,TRBJ2-1,-,TRBD1,TGCGCCAGCAGAGAGGGGGCTGGAAACAATGAGCAGTTCTTC,CASREGAGNNEQFF
TRBV20-1,TRBJ1-1,-,-,TGCAGTGCTAGCGGGGCAGGAGGAATTGAAGCTTTCTTT,CSASGAGGIEAFF
TRBV6-2/TRBV6-3,TRBJ2-3,once,-,TGTGCCAGCAGTTACGGGGGCGGTACGCAGTATTTT,CASSYGGGTQYF
TRBV19,TRBJ2-2,few,TRBD2,TGTGCCAGTAGGCAAGCGGGGGGGTCCACCGGGGAGCTGTTTTTT,CASRQAGGSTGELFF
TRBV5-1,TRBJ2-5,once,TRBD2,TGCGCCAGCAGCTTGGGTAGCGGGGCGGAGACCCAGTACTTC,CASSLGSGAETQYF
TRBV19,TRBJ1-3,-,-,TGTGCCAGTAGTCAATCCGCTTCTGGAAACACCATATATTTT,CASSQSASGNTIYF
TRBV7-9,TRBJ2-5,many,TRBD1,TGTGCCAGCAGCGCCAAGGGACAGCAAGAGACCCAGTACTTC,CASSAKGQQETQYF
TRBV29-1,TRBJ2-3,few,-,TGCAGCGCTGGTGGGGAGACGGGAGCCCGCCCAGATACGCAGTATTTT,CSAGGETGARPDTQYF
TRBV20-1,TRBJ2-1,-,-,TGCAGTGCTGATCGGGACGAATTTTCCTACAATGAGCAGTTCTTC,CSADRDEFSYNEQFF
TRBV7-2,TRBJ2-7,many,-,TGTGCCAGCAGTCTCTTTGGGAGCGGTGAGCAGTACTTC,CASSLFGSGEQYF
TRBV7-7,TRBJ2-1,few,-,TGTGCCAGCAGCATAGGGGTGGTGGATGAGCAGTTCTTC,CASSIGVVDEQFF
TRBV5-1,TRBJ2-5,-,TRBD2,TGCGCCAGCAGCTATGGGACTAGCGGGGGGGAAGCACAAGAGACCCAGTACTTC,CASSYGTSGGEAQETQYF
TRBV5-5,TRBJ2-5,many,-,TGTGCCAGCAGCTTTTTCGGCGGATACCAAGAGACCCAGTACTTC,CASSFFGGYQETQYF
TRBV20-1,TRBJ1-2,many,TRBD1,TGCAGTGCTAGAGGTCCCTCGGACAGGGGTGGATATGGCTACACCTTC,CSARGPSDRGGYGYTF
TRBV28,TRBJ1-6,-,TRBD1,TGTGCCACTCTGCGGAGACAGGGAAATAATTCACCCCTCCACTTT,CATLRRQGNNSPLHF
TRBV7-2,TRBJ2-1,many,-,TGTGCCAGCAGCTCGCCCCGCGTTGGCAATGAGCAGTTCTTC,CASSSPRVGNEQFF
TRBV20-1,TRBJ1-2,many,-,TGCAGTGCTGTACAGGGCGGCGGGGGCTACACCTTC,CSAVQGGGGYTF
TRBV7-9,TRBJ2-3,-,TRBD2,TGTGCCACACCTCCCGGGAGCGGGAGAGCAGATACGCAGTATTTT,CATPPGSGRADTQYF
TRBV11-2,TRBJ1-1,-,TRBD1,TGTGCCAGCACCCTTAGTAGGGTCCAGGGGGGAACTGAAGCTTTCTTT,CASTLSRVQGGTEAFF
TRBV12-3/TRBV12-4,TRBJ1-3,few,-,TGTGCCAGCAGTGATAGGGGGTTTGGAAACACCATATATTTT,CASSDRGFGNTIYF
TRBV18,TRBJ2-1,-,TRBD2,TGTGCCAGCTCATCGGGACTAGCGGAAAACAATGAGCAGTTCTTC,CASSSGLAENNEQFF
TRBV7-6,TRBJ2-5,many,-,TGTGCCAGCAGCAGCCACAGGGTTGAAGAGACCCAGTACTTC,CASSSHRVEETQYF